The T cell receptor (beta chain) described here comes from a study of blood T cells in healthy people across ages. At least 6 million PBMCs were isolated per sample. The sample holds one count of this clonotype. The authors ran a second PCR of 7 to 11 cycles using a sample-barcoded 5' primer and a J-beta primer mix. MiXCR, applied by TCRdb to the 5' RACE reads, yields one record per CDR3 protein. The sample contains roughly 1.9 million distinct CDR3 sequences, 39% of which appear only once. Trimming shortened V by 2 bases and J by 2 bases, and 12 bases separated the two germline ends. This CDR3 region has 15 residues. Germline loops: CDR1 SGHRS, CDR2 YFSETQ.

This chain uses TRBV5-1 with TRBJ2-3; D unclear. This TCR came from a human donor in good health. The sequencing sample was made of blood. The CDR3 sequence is CASSFDKAPTDTQYF. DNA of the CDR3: TGCGCCAGCAGCTTTGACAAAGCCCCCACAGATACGCAGTATTTT. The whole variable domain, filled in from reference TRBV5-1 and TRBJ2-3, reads KAGVTQTPRYLIKTRGQQVTLSCSPISGHRSVSWYQQTPGQGLQFLFEYFSETQRNKGNFPGRFSGRQFSNSRSEMNVSTLELGDSALYLCASSFDKAPTDTQYFGPGTRLTVL.